This T cell receptor beta chain is from a study of cytomegalovirus exposure and HLA in healthy donors. Study-level background: Across under 450 genotyped donors, roughly 80% landed in the Caucasian-associated ancestry cluster.

General study results and limits: Cytomegalovirus status was reportedly diagnosed by the classifier with high sensitivity and specificity.

Worth noting for this clone: The antigen remains undetermined. A read error may produce the germline difference seen at one junction end.

PCR amplification relied on 60 Vbeta primers (plus 13 Jbeta primers). Authors' methods: An analysis performed later counted 75 million to 80 million unique TCR beta chains (roughly 11 million of them shared). The assay was immunoSEQ multiplex PCR, and TCRdb's table has in-frame clones only and misses some. The DNA was the basis for D and trimming; V, J and clone size are from that table. The data show fewer than 250,000 clones, about three quarters seen once. This TCR derives from a man younger than 35 in good health and CMV-seronegative. The material sequenced was PBMCs.

Here the CDR3 reads CSSSLTSGGPHPSYEQYF. The CDR3 DNA reads TGTTCCAGCAGTTTGACTAGCGGGGGGCCTCACCCCTCCTACGAGCAGTACTTC. This chain uses TRBV7-9 with TRBJ2-7; 13 nucleotides line up with TRBD2. The length of the CDR3 is 18 residues. Germline values: CDR1 SEHNR, CDR2 FQNEAQ (reference sequence).